The present entry profiles one T cell receptor (beta chain) with its context. Antigen unknown. This CDR3 region has 15 residues. Germline V gene lookup returns CDR1 LGHNA and CDR2 YSLEER. V was shortened by 4 bases and J by 5 bases, with 17 bases between the two germline ends. Sequenced by immunoSEQ multiplex PCR; TCRdb stores in-frame clones only, minus some. The top ten hold around 1.9% of the sample, which has about 130,000 clones, approximately 90% seen once. This record comes from a study of T cell responses to AZD1222 COVID-19 vaccine. Study results and caveats: With dominance at 160-218 and 743-854, vaccine-associated CD4 TCRs spanned spike. Epitopes outside B.1.351 and B.1.1.7 mutated regions reportedly drew nearly half of spike TCRs. Breadth and depth of Spike-specific TCRs rose after two AZD1222 doses. Donors in the cohort were predominantly white British and more often female, and clonal diversity was possibly underestimated.

The V and J genes are TRBV4-3 and TRBJ1-1; maybe TRBD1 (5 bases). The specimen was peripheral blood, collected on day 0 of AZD1222 vaccination. This sequence was found in an adult in good health. DNA for the CDR3: TGCGCCAGCAGCCGCTCCTGGGGGGGATCGACTGAAGCTTTCTTT. Translation gives CASSRSWGGSTEAFF.